These 17 T cell receptor beta chains were sequenced from one sample in a study of T-cell memory formation after mild COVID-19 (dated by TCRdb to the early 2020s). The library came from 5' RACE. The sequencer listed for this sample is Illumina NovaSeq 6000. The public reads were quality trimmed at Q25 with fastp and then assembled into clones with MiXCR by TCRdb, keeping productive beta chains. Each record represents a unique CDR3 protein, reported with the most common genes and DNA among its rows. The sample table holds about 260,000 distinct CDR3 sequences, of which approximately 15% were seen once. The top ten hold approximately 20% of the sample. Sequenced material: PBMCs or a T cell subset sorted from them (not recorded which). The receptors shown here come from a man younger than 30 who had mild COVID-19 (a few samples of this study predate the infection). The sample titles of this study are shuffled in the database, so cell type and time point are left out; the donor was told from shared clones.

CDR3 nucleotide sequence: TGCGCCAGCAGCTTGGCCCACGGAGGTGCAACTAATGAAAAACTGTTTTTT. The encoded protein is CASSLAHGGATNEKLFF. V gene TRBV5-1 combines with J gene TRBJ1-4; no clear D. Germline loops: CDR1 SGHRS, CDR2 YFSETQ. The CDR3 has 17 residues. V lost 0 bases and J lost 0, with 12 bases in between.

The CDR3 loop is CSVDRGYNEQFF. CDR3 sequence (DNA): TGCAGCGTGGACAGGGGCTACAATGAGCAGTTCTTC. The J gene is TRBJ2-1, the V gene TRBV29-1; TRBD1 matches 9 bases. The CDR3 is 12 residues long. Germline values: CDR1 SQVTM, CDR2 ANQGSEA. V lost 6 bases, J lost 3 bases, and 0 bases stayed unmatched.

This chain joins TRBV7-6 and TRBJ2-3; 8 bases are shared with TRBD2. V dropped 5 bases and J dropped 3; count of bases not matched to a gene: 4. Germline values: CDR1 SGHVS, CDR2 FNYEAQ. The length of the CDR3 is 14 residues. This CDR3 is CASSRGGGTDTQYF. CDR3 DNA sequence: TGTGCCAGCAGCCGGGGCGGGGGGACAGATACGCAGTATTTT.

The V gene is TRBV9, the J gene TRBJ2-2; TRBD2 matches at 10 bases. J was trimmed by 5 bases and V by 4 bases; bases with no gene match: 8. CDR3 size: 16 residues. The germline gives CDR1 SGDLS, CDR2 YYNGEE. The CDR3 sequence: CASSRAGGPLTGELFF. CDR3 bases: TGTGCCAGCAGCCGAGCGGGGGGGCCCTTAACCGGGGAGCTGTTTTTT.

V and J are TRBV5-1 and TRBJ2-3; D is ambiguous. Germline V gene data show CDR1 as SGHRS and CDR2 as YFSETQ. V was trimmed by 5 bases and J by 4 bases, leaving 11 bases between them. The CDR3 is made up of 13 amino acids. The CDR3 reads CASSPARPDTQYF. In DNA, the CDR3 is TGCGCCAGCAGTCCTGCTCGGCCAGATACGCAGTATTTT.

This clonotype was detected a few times. The gene calls are TRBV3-1 and TRBJ2-5; 12 nucleotides match TRBD2. Germline assignment: CDR1 LGHDT and CDR2 YNNKEL (reference sequence). After removal of 0 bases from V and 4 bases from J, the junction contained 3 bases not matched to a gene. This CDR3 region has 16 residues. CDR3 amino acids: CASSQDLTSGGETQYF. The DNA for the CDR3 is TGTGCCAGCAGCCAAGATCTGACTAGCGGGGGAGAGACCCAGTACTTC.

The gene calls are TRBV7-9 and TRBJ1-1, with D possibly TRBD1 on 5 matching bases. Germline V CDR1 and CDR2: SEHNR, FQNEAQ (reference sequence). V shed 2 bases and J shed 7 bases, with 26 bases lying between them. The CDR3 length is 18 residues. For the CDR3, the DNA is TGTGCCAGCAGCTTAATACGATGGGACCCCAGGAAATATGGTGAAGCTTTCTTT. Translation gives CASSLIRWDPRKYGEAFF. Variable domain in full (rest from reference TRBV7-9 and TRBJ1-1): DTGVSQNPRHKITKRGQNVTFRCDPISEHNRLYWYRQTLGQGPEFLTYFQNEAQLEKSRLLSDRFSAERPKGSFSTLEIQRTEQGDSAMYLCASSLIRWDPRKYGEAFFGQGTRLTVV.

This clonotype was seen a handful of times. The chain joins TRBV7-2 to TRBJ2-5; 8 nucleotides match TRBD2. The V gene's germline CDR1 is SGHTA and CDR2 FQGNSA. The V and J ends lost 1 base and 6 bases, in that order; junction bases with no gene match: 7. This CDR3 comprises 15 residues. CDR3: CASSLGATGGKTQYF. CDR3 coding DNA: TGTGCCAGCAGCTTAGGAGCTACGGGAGGGAAGACCCAGTACTTC.

This chain uses TRBV7-2 with TRBJ2-4, with TRBD1 matching over 9 bases. The CDR3 length is 14 residues. In germline, CDR1 is SGHTA, CDR2 FQGNSA. V lost 5 bases and J lost 8; bases outside the gene matches: 7. CDR3 coding DNA: TGTGCCAGCAGCGCTACAGGGGGCCTGGACATTCAGTACTTC. Translated, it gives CASSATGGLDIQYF. Full variable domain (missing parts from reference TRBV7-2 and TRBJ2-4): GAGVSQSPSNKVTEKGKDVELRCDPISGHTALYWYRQSLGQGLEFLIYFQGNSAPDKSGLPSDRFSAERTGGSVSTLTIQRTQQEDSAVYLCASSATGGLDIQYFGAGTRLSVL.

In this sample, this clonotype turned up once. The chain couples TRBV12-3 or TRBV12-4 to TRBJ1-3; no definite D call. The germline V and J ends were trimmed by 8 bases and 0 bases, with 8 bases remaining between them. This CDR3 has 13 residues. The CDR3 nucleotides are TGTGCCAGCGAAGACCGCTCTGGAAACACCATATATTTT. Translated: CASEDRSGNTIYF.

This clonotype was counted between two and nine times. The chain combines TRBV7-9 with TRBJ1-2; D is undetermined. The CDR3 extends over 12 amino acids. The germline V gene encodes CDR1 SEHNR and CDR2 FQNEAQ (reference sequence). Trimming took 4 bases from V and 4 from J, leaving 7 bases between them. The CDR3 bases are TGTGCCAGCAGCTCGGTGATCTATGGCTACACCTTC. Its translation is CASSSVIYGYTF.

The rearrangement links TRBV20-1 to TRBJ2-3, with TRBD2 matching over 8 bases. The CDR3 runs to 13 residues. The germline V gene has CDR1 DFQATT and CDR2 SNEGSKA (reference sequence). V was clipped by 3 bases and J by 3 bases; unmatched bases: 2. Here the CDR3 reads CSASSGGTDTQYF. The CDR3 DNA is TGCAGTGCTAGTTCGGGGGGGACAGATACGCAGTATTTT.

This clonotype was counted a few times. The chain carries TRBV10-3 and TRBJ1-1; possibly TRBD1 for D (6 bases). From germline, CDR1 is ENHRY and CDR2 SYGVKD. V lost 1 base and J lost 3, with 21 bases in between. This CDR3 is 18 amino acids long. The CDR3 region is CAISEYTGQKIGDTEAFF. CDR3 DNA: TGTGCCATCAGTGAGTATACAGGACAGAAGATCGGGGACACTGAAGCTTTCTTT.

The chain uses TRBV20-1 and TRBJ2-3; 9 nucleotides match TRBD1. The germline V gene encodes CDR1 DFQATT and CDR2 SNEGSKA (reference sequence). J was trimmed by 3 bases and V by 4 bases; bases with no gene match: 5. The CDR3 contains 14 residues. The CDR3, as DNA: TGCAGTGCTACCAACAGGGGGCAGACAGATACGCAGTATTTT. It translates to CSATNRGQTDTQYF.

There are many counts of this clonotype. The genes are TRBV4-3 and TRBJ1-6; perhaps TRBD1 as D (5 bases). This CDR3 has 15 amino acids. Germline V gene lookup returns CDR1 LGHNA and CDR2 YSLEER. Trimming shortened V by 2 bases and J by 10 bases, and 15 bases separated the two germline ends. The CDR3 coding sequence is TGCGCCAGCAGCCAAAGTGGCGGCAGGGACTCACCCCTCCACTTT. Encoded protein: CASSQSGGRDSPLHF.

This clonotype was seen more than once but under ten times. V and J are TRBV5-4 and TRBJ2-3; 10 nucleotides agree with TRBD2. The V and J ends lost 0 bases and 1 base, in that order; junction bases with no gene match: 5. Germline lookup yields CDR1 SGHNT and CDR2 YYREEE (reference sequence). The CDR3 is 17 residues long. For the CDR3, the DNA is TGTGCCAGCAGCTTGGCCGCAGGGACTAGCGGCACAGATACGCAGTATTTT. Protein sequence: CASSLAAGTSGTDTQYF.

The chain carries TRBV4-3 and TRBJ1-2; D gene ambiguous. Germline-derived CDR1 and CDR2 are LGHNA and YSLEER. This CDR3 contains 14 residues. Trimming removed 0 bases from V and 4 bases from J, with 9 bases in between. Written as DNA, the CDR3 is TGCGCCAGCAGCCAAGACAGGAACTCCTATGGCTACACCTTC. Protein product: CASSQDRNSYGYTF.